This passage covers 32 T cell receptor beta chains from one sample sequenced in a study of blood T cell repertoires in COVID-19. TCRdb's copy holds only in-frame clones and misses some; the assay was immunoSEQ multiplex PCR. Of under 200,000 clones in the sample, 80% to 85% were seen once. Sample: peripheral blood. The receptor set was obtained from a human donor with acute or convalescent COVID-19. The donor label of this sample is uncertain.

The chain uses TRBV5-5 and TRBJ2-1; 7 nucleotides align to TRBD2. Trimming removed 2 bases from V and 6 bases from J; junction bases left unmatched: 8. The CDR3 contains 15 residues. The V gene's germline CDR1 is SGHKS and CDR2 YYEKEE (reference sequence). The chain's CDR3 is CASSFFPAGSNEQFF. CDR3 nucleotides: TGTGCCAGCAGCTTCTTCCCAGCGGGGAGCAATGAGCAGTTCTTC. The variable domain in full, with the rest retrieved from reference TRBV5-5 and TRBJ2-1, is DAGVTQSPTHLIKTRGQQVTLRCSPISGHKSVSWYQQVLGQGPQFIFQYYEKEERGRGNFPDRFSARQFPNYSSELNVNALLLGDSALYLCASSFFPAGSNEQFFGPGTRLTVL.

V is TRBV5-8 and J is TRBJ2-4; TRBD1 is a possible D gene (6 bases). Germline V gene data show CDR1 as SGHTS and CDR2 as YDEGEE. The length of the CDR3 is 15 residues. V gave up 3 bases and J gave up 0 bases, with 10 bases separating them. In nucleotides, the CDR3 is TGTGCCAGCAGCTCCGGGACACTAGCCAAAAACATTCAGTACTTC. This gives the protein CASSSGTLAKNIQYF. Complete variable domain (other parts from reference TRBV5-8 and TRBJ2-4): EAGVTQSPTHLIKTRGQQATLRCSPISGHTSVYWYQQALGLGLQFLLWYDEGEERNRGNFPPRFSGRQFPNYSSELNVNALELEDSALYLCASSSGTLAKNIQYFGAGTRLSVL.

This clone has more than one count but fewer than ten. The rearrangement joins TRBV19 to TRBJ2-6, with D perhaps TRBD1 (5 bases). Trimming cost V 1 base and J 2 bases, with 6 bases left between them. This CDR3 comprises 15 residues. CDR1 is LNHDA, CDR2 SQIVND, per germline (reference sequence). Written as DNA, the CDR3 is TGTGCCAGTAGTATAGTAGGGGCTGGGGCCAACGTCCTGACTTTC. Amino acids: CASSIVGAGANVLTF.

The chain uses TRBV6-5 and TRBJ2-1; the match to TRBD2 covers 9 bases. This CDR3 has 15 amino acids. Trimming took 7 bases from V and 2 from J; bases not matched to a gene: 6. The V gene's germline CDR1 is MNHEY and CDR2 SVGAGI. Here the CDR3 DNA reads TGTGCCAGCACCCGAGGCGGGGGGGCCTACAATGAGCAGTTCTTC. Its protein product is CASTRGGGAYNEQFF.

The chain uses TRBV5-1 and TRBJ2-7, with D possibly matching TRBD2 (5 bases). Germline CDR1 and CDR2: SGHRS and YFSETQ. The CDR3 totals 14 residues. V lost 4 bases and J 3 bases, leaving 14 bases between the germline ends. The CDR3 DNA is TGCGCCAGCAGCCCCTCGGGCGGGTACTACGAGCAGTACTTC. Protein: CASSPSGGYYEQYF.

This chain connects TRBV10-2 to TRBJ1-2, with 7 bases identical to TRBD1. Looked up from germline, CDR1 is WSHSY and CDR2 is SAAADI. This CDR3 is built from 14 residues. Unmatched junction bases numbered 6, after V lost 4 bases and J lost 4 bases. The CDR3 sequence is CASSVRGSPYGYTF. The CDR3 coding sequence is TGCGCCAGCAGTGTCAGGGGGTCCCCCTATGGCTACACCTTC.

V is TRBV2 and J is TRBJ2-1; 7 positions match TRBD2. Germline V gene lookup returns CDR1 SNHLY and CDR2 FYNNEI. The ends lost 5 bases at V and 3 bases at J; junction bases unmatched: 1. There are 13 residues in the CDR3. Written as DNA, the CDR3 is TGTGCCAGCAGTAGCGGGGTCTACAATGAGCAGTTCTTC. Protein sequence: CASSSGVYNEQFF.

The chain joins TRBV20-1 to TRBJ1-1; 10 bases align to TRBD1. J gave up 6 bases and V 3 bases, and 1 base lay outside the gene matches. Germline CDR1 DFQATT, CDR2 SNEGSKA (reference sequence). This CDR3 has 12 amino acids. CDR3 in amino acids: CSASDRGPEAFF. The DNA of the CDR3 is TGCAGTGCTAGTGACAGGGGGCCTGAAGCTTTCTTT.

This clone occurred once. J is TRBJ1-5 and V is TRBV19; 8 bases fit TRBD1. This CDR3 has 18 residues. The J segment lost 2 bases and the V segment lost 7 bases, leaving 16 bases of the junction unmatched. The V gene's germline CDR1 is LNHDA and CDR2 SQIVND (reference sequence). DNA for the CDR3: TGTGCCAGTACCCCTTTGACAGGGGCCCTTGTGGGCAATCAGCCCCAGCATTTT. Its translation: CASTPLTGALVGNQPQHF.

The chain couples TRBV2 to TRBJ1-3; 7 bases line up with TRBD1. The germline gives CDR1 SNHLY, CDR2 FYNNEI. CDR3 length equals 15 residues. After removal of 6 bases from V and 0 bases from J, the junction contained 5 bases not matched to a gene. The CDR3 DNA reads as TGTGCCAGCAGGGGGGACAGCTTCTCTGGAAACACCATATATTTT. Its translation is CASRGDSFSGNTIYF.

This chain links TRBV6-6 with TRBJ1-2; 11 positions match TRBD1. The CDR3 covers 15 residues. V gave up 4 bases and J gave up 3 bases; unmatched junction bases: 4. CDR1 and CDR2 (germline): MNHNY, SVGAGI (reference sequence). This chain's CDR3 is CASSSRDRGDYGYTF. The CDR3, as DNA: TGTGCCAGCAGTTCCCGGGACAGGGGGGACTATGGCTACACCTTC.

This chain joins TRBV11-2 and TRBJ2-7, with 11 nucleotides matching TRBD2. The ends lost 2 bases at V and 5 bases at J; junction bases unmatched: 2. The CDR3 sequence is 14 residues long. The germline CDR1 and CDR2 sequences are SGHAT and FQNNGV. CDR3 nucleotides: TGTGCCAGCAGCTTACTAGCGGGAGGTGACGAGCAGTACTTC. Its translation is CASSLLAGGDEQYF.

The V gene is TRBV20-1, the J gene TRBJ2-7; 7 bases align to TRBD2. V lost 3 bases, J lost 0 bases, and 2 bases stayed unmatched. Germline V gene lookup returns CDR1 DFQATT and CDR2 SNEGSKA (reference sequence). The CDR3 has 13 residues. The CDR3 nucleotides read TGCAGTGCTAGTTCTAGCGGCTCCTACGAGCAGTACTTC. Protein product: CSASSSGSYEQYF.

The chain uses TRBV6-5 and TRBJ1-5; TRBD1 might be the D (6 bases). Germline V gene sequence: CDR1 MNHEY, CDR2 SVGAGI. CDR3 size: 13 residues. Trimming took off 11 bases at V and 6 bases at J, with 17 bases between the two ends. The DNA of the CDR3 is TGTGCCTGCGCCACAGGGTGGGGTCAGCCCCAGCATTTT. Translation gives CACATGWGQPQHF.

V usage is TRBV27 and J usage is TRBJ1-2, with D possibly matching TRBD1 (5 bases). CDR1 is MNHEY, CDR2 SMNVEV, per germline (reference sequence). V lost 2 bases and J 7 bases, leaving 14 bases between the germline ends. The CDR3 contains 14 residues. In DNA form, the CDR3 reads TGTGCCAGCAGTTTAGGCCGCGGTGGGGCTGGCTACACCTTC. Translated, it gives CASSLGRGGAGYTF.

The gene calls are TRBV6-5 and TRBJ1-2; the D gene is possibly TRBD1 (6 bases). CDR1 is MNHEY and CDR2 is SVGAGI in the germline V gene. With 7 bases removed from V and 4 bases from J, the gap between germline ends came to 19 bases. The CDR3 spans 15 residues. The chain's CDR3 is CASTQSGTTFYGYTF. CDR3 DNA sequence: TGTGCCAGCACCCAATCCGGGACAACTTTCTATGGCTACACCTTC.

The chain is built from TRBV7-8 and TRBJ2-2; a possible D gene is TRBD2 (6 bases). The CDR3 spans 15 residues. V shed 4 bases and J shed 1 base, with 10 bases lying between them. Germline V gives CDR1 SGHVS, CDR2 FQNEAQ. The DNA of the CDR3 is TGTGCCAGCAGCTCGGGACTTCAGAACACCGGGGAGCTGTTTTTT. Translation gives CASSSGLQNTGELFF.

This chain links TRBV5-1 with TRBJ2-7, with D perhaps matching TRBD2 (6 bases). The ends were cut back, 0 bases at V and 5 bases at J, with 15 bases in the middle. The germline V gene encodes CDR1 SGHRS and CDR2 YFSETQ. The CDR3 has 15 residues. The CDR3: CASSLGRGRTNEQYF. CDR3 DNA: TGCGCCAGCAGCTTGGGGCGGGGAAGGACAAACGAGCAGTACTTC.

V is TRBV5-1 and J is TRBJ1-3; TRBD1 agrees at 8 bases. The CDR3 has 16 amino acids. After removal of 4 bases from V and 0 bases from J, the junction contained 6 bases not matched to a gene. Germline assignment: CDR1 SGHRS and CDR2 YFSETQ. This CDR3 reads CASSPLTGASGNTIYF. In DNA form, the CDR3 reads TGCGCCAGCAGCCCTCTGACAGGGGCCTCTGGAAACACCATATATTTT.

The genes are TRBV5-1 and TRBJ2-5; 10 bases match TRBD2. Trimming removed 2 bases from V and 5 bases from J; junction bases left unmatched: 6. The CDR3 sequence is 15 residues long. Per germline, CDR1 SGHRS and CDR2 YFSETQ. CDR3 sequence (DNA): TGCGCCAGCAGCTTACAAGCGGGGGGGGCGGAGACCCAGTACTTC. Encoded protein: CASSLQAGGAETQYF.

This chain links TRBV28 with TRBJ1-1; D not resolved. This CDR3 comprises 19 residues. CDR1 is MDHEN, CDR2 SYDVKM, per germline. Trimming cost V 2 bases and J 2 bases, with 24 bases left between them. The CDR3 coding sequence is TGTGCCAGCAGTTTAGAAGGAATGGGCCGCGGGCGGCCTAACACTGAAGCTTTCTTT. Its translation is CASSLEGMGRGRPNTEAFF.

The chain couples TRBV5-1 to TRBJ2-1; 9 nucleotides match TRBD2. CDR3 size: 17 residues. Germline V gives CDR1 SGHRS, CDR2 YFSETQ. The J segment lost 5 bases and the V segment lost 0 bases, leaving 9 bases of the junction unmatched. The CDR3 DNA follows: TGCGCCAGCAGCTTGGAGGCTAGCGGGACAGTTAACAATGAGCAGTTCTTC. Its protein is CASSLEASGTVNNEQFF.

The chain is built from TRBV7-2 and TRBJ2-7; D is perhaps TRBD1 (5 bases). CDR1 SGHTA and CDR2 FQGNSA come from the germline V gene. This CDR3 has 12 amino acids. Trimming removed 6 bases from V and 4 bases from J, with 10 bases in between. Written as DNA, the CDR3 is TGTGCCAGCAGACTACCAGGGTACGAGCAGTACTTC. This encodes CASRLPGYEQYF. The full variable domain, its missing parts supplied by reference TRBV7-2 and TRBJ2-7, is GAGVSQSPSNKVTEKGKDVELRCDPISGHTALYWYRQSLGQGLEFLIYFQGNSAPDKSGLPSDRFSAERTGGSVSTLTIQRTQQEDSAVYLCASRLPGYEQYFGPGTRLTVT.

This chain connects TRBV19 to TRBJ1-1; maybe TRBD1 (5 bases). V lost 1 base to trimming and J lost 6 bases, with 15 bases between them. The CDR3 is made up of 15 amino acids. Germline CDR1 and CDR2: LNHDA and SQIVND (reference sequence). CDR3 nucleotides: TGTGCCAGTAGTATAGGGGACCGGGCTAGCGCTGAAGCTTTCTTT. Translation gives CASSIGDRASAEAFF. The entire variable domain, with the rest obtained from reference TRBV19 and TRBJ1-1, is as follows: DGGITQSPKYLFRKEGQNVTLSCEQNLNHDAMYWYRQDPGQGLRLIYYSQIVNDFQKGDIAEGYSVSREKKESFPLTVTSAQKNPTAFYLCASSIGDRASAEAFFGQGTRLTVV.

Concerning this clone: The sample carries other DNA sequences with the same CDR3. This sequence joins TRBV5-1 and TRBJ2-2; TRBD1 is a possible D gene (6 bases). The ends were cut back, 0 bases at V and 1 base at J, with 7 bases in the middle. The CDR3 totals 15 residues. From germline, CDR1 is SGHRS and CDR2 YFSETQ. This chain's CDR3 is CASSLVGGNTGELFF. The CDR3 nucleotides are TGCGCCAGCAGCTTGGTAGGGGGGAACACCGGGGAGCTGTTTTTT.

The chain links TRBV6-5 to TRBJ1-1, with a tentative D call TRBD1 (6 bases). Trimming took off 7 bases at V and 1 base at J, with 13 bases between the two ends. CDR3 length equals 14 residues. Germline-derived CDR1 and CDR2 are MNHEY and SVGAGI. As DNA, the CDR3 is TGTGCCAGCAAAGCGGGGGCCTGGAACACTGAAGCTTTCTTT. Amino acid sequence: CASKAGAWNTEAFF.

J is TRBJ1-1 and V is TRBV6-5; TRBD1 is a possible D gene (6 bases). Looked up from germline, CDR1 is MNHEY and CDR2 is SVGAGI. The length of the CDR3 is 13 residues. V was clipped by 6 bases and J by 3 bases, with 11 bases between them. The chain's CDR3 is CASRGGRDTEAFF. DNA of the CDR3: TGTGCCAGCAGAGGGGGTCGGGACACTGAAGCTTTCTTT.

This chain's CDR3 is CASSLILSGPLTQYF. In DNA form, the CDR3 reads TGTGCCAGCAGCCTCATCCTTAGCGGACCGCTGACGCAGTATTTT. The chain recombines TRBV7-3 with TRBJ2-3; D might be TRBD2 (6 bases). V shed 5 bases and J shed 9 bases, with 21 bases lying between them. Per the germline V gene, CDR1 is SGHTA and CDR2 is FQGTGA. This CDR3 comprises 15 residues.

V and J are TRBV6-6 and TRBJ2-3; TRBD2 aligns across 9 bases. V shed 5 bases, J shed 3 bases, and the junction held 12 bases outside the gene matches. The germline V gene has CDR1 MNHNY and CDR2 SVGAGI (reference sequence). The CDR3 has 17 amino acids. CDR3 coding DNA: TGTGCCAGCAGTCCACAGTACGCGGGAGGGCAAACAGATACGCAGTATTTT. Its translation: CASSPQYAGGQTDTQYF.

CDR3 protein: CASSRTGGEGAFF. The DNA for the CDR3 is TGTGCCAGCAGCAGGACAGGGGGCGAGGGAGCTTTCTTT. The rearrangement links TRBV7-3 to TRBJ1-1, with 11 bases lining up with TRBD1. Trimming took 5 bases from V and 10 from J; bases not matched to a gene: 6. This CDR3 region has 13 residues. The V gene's germline CDR1 is SGHTA and CDR2 FQGTGA.

This clone was seen a few times. The chain has TRBV27 and TRBJ2-7; D is unclear. Germline CDR1 and CDR2: MNHEY and SMNVEV (reference sequence). Trimming shortened V by 9 bases and J by 0 bases, and 6 bases separated the two germline ends. The CDR3 loop spans 11 amino acids. CDR3 protein: CASRRSYEQYF. CDR3 bases: TGTGCCAGTCGTCGCTCCTACGAGCAGTACTTC.

The chain joins TRBV2 to TRBJ1-2, with D unclear. Germline V gene sequence: CDR1 SNHLY, CDR2 FYNNEI. CDR3 length: 12 residues. Trimming stripped 6 bases from V and 1 base from J, with 6 bases between. The CDR3: CASRGGNYGYTF. The CDR3 DNA sequence: TGTGCCAGCAGGGGAGGTAACTATGGCTACACCTTC.